This TCR beta chain is drawn from a study of T cells in Graves' hyperthyroidism and ophthalmopathy. Study-level points and caveats: Stable hyperthyroidism and ophthalmopathy were separated using 13 V-J signatures.

This clonotype was observed a few times. What it binds is not known. RNA transcripts provided the source from which TCR beta CDR3 regions were amplified. RT-PCR in the first round (using the HTBI primer set) targeted the TCR CDR3. Each CDR3 protein is one row after TCRdb ran MiXCR on the multiplex PCR reads. The data hold approximately 620,000 distinct CDR3 sequences, with more than 15% observed a single time. The sample consisted of blood. The receptor comes from a middle-aged woman with Graves' ophthalmopathy.

CDR3 nucleotide sequence: TGTGCCAGCAGCCAAGAGTTAACTATGAGCTCCTACAATGAGCAGTTCTTC. Encoded protein: CASSQELTMSSYNEQFF. The chain is built from TRBV4-2 and TRBJ2-1; no reliable D call. There are 17 residues in the CDR3. Trimming cost V 0 bases and J 0 bases, with 12 bases left between them. CDR1 is LGHNA and CDR2 is YNFKEQ in the germline V gene.